This T cell receptor (beta chain) was documented in a study of blood T cell repertoires in COVID-19. Study information: Sites in the United States, Italy and Spain provided acute and convalescent COVID-19 samples.

Source study methods: Reference gene primer amplification gave nucleated cell count estimates. TCRdb keeps only in-frame clones here, not all; method: immunoSEQ multiplex PCR. V and J calls and clone size are copied from that table; D and trimming were computed from the DNA. Found here are tens of thousands of clones, over 70% of them singletons; the top ten hold less than 75%. Germline V gene lookup returns CDR1 SGHAT and CDR2 FQNNGV. V trimming: 1 base; J trimming: 5 bases; junction bases outside the gene matches: 5. The CDR3 covers 15 residues. Input material: peripheral blood. The J gene is TRBJ2-1, the V gene TRBV11-2, with 7 nucleotides matching TRBD2. This clonotype was sampled from a man between 65 and 79 years old with acute or convalescent COVID-19. The CDR3 spells CASSLAASGNNEQFF. DNA for the CDR3: TGTGCCAGCAGCTTAGCCGCTAGCGGCAACAATGAGCAGTTCTTC.